Detailed here is one TCR beta chain. Its antigen is undetermined. V lost 1 base to trimming and J lost 3 bases, with 14 bases between them. The CDR3 length is 15 residues. Germline CDR1 is SGHRS and CDR2 is YFSETQ. Here immunoSEQ multiplex PCR was the method, and the copy in TCRdb shows in-frame clones only, minus some. The data show approximately 280,000 clones, with more than 75% seen just once and around 3% held by the top ten. Sample treatment: about 20 received Ad26.COV2.S at low or high dose, single or two shots; about 5 received placebo; per-sample allocation not given. Day 63 following the first vaccine or placebo injection was when the samples were taken. This entry is derived from a study of Ad26.COV2.S vaccination and SARS-CoV-2 variants. Study information: The COV1001 Ad26.COV2.S trial arm included the donor. Administration of Ad26.COV2.S was intramuscular, either once or twice 56 days apart.

Notes on the study in general: Placebo and vaccine recipients had non-spike TCR breadth that was similar. Spike-specific CD8+ and CD4+ T cell responses reportedly showed substantial breadth after vaccination.

The rearrangement uses TRBV5-1 and TRBJ2-7; D is perhaps TRBD2 (6 bases). The sequence derives from a person aged 18-60 years who received the Ad26.COV2.S COVID-19 vaccine or a placebo. Specimen: peripheral blood, collected in a trial of Ad26.COV2.S vaccine versus placebo. The CDR3 DNA is TGCGCCAGCAGCTTGCGTGGGCAGGGAGGCTACGAGCAGTACTTC. It codes for CASSLRGQGGYEQYF.